This T cell receptor (beta chain) was captured by sequencing in a study of shared clonotypes between healthy human individuals. Study-wide findings and caveats: Of the naive CD4 clonotypes, roughly 5% were shared across several donors. Lower generation probabilities were found for non-shared clonotypes than for those shared by all four donors.

Execution of the assay was at deep level. Some clones are missing from TCRdb's copy, which holds only in-frame ones; the method was immunoSEQ multiplex PCR. Of 110,000 or so clones in the sample, about 62% were seen once. The CDR3 is 13 amino acids. The V gene's germline CDR1 is SQVTM and CDR2 ANQGSEA. Trimming cost V 6 bases and J 6 bases, with 14 bases left between them. This clone came up a few times. Its target is unknown. Sequencing was carried out using memory CD8+ T cells sorted from blood. The subset is: CD45RO+ cells pooled with CCR7-negative TemRA cells. This receptor was obtained from a woman aged 25 to 45 in good health. This chain uses TRBV29-1 with TRBJ2-2; the D gene is possibly TRBD1 (5 bases). The CDR3 coding sequence is TGCAGCGTGGCTGACAGTGACGCCGGGGAGCTGTTTTTT. This encodes CSVADSDAGELFF.